These 20 T cell receptor beta chains were all obtained from the same sample, sequenced in a study of early T cells in non-severe SARS-CoV-2 infection. In TCRdb, the 5' RACE reads were re-called with MiXCR into one record per CDR3 protein. The top ten clones hold around a fifth of a sample with under 55,000 distinct CDR3 sequences, around a tenth of them seen once. Sequencing was done on a sample of whole blood. The receptors were gathered from an adult who was a healthcare worker with PCR-confirmed SARS-CoV-2 infection or an uninfected control (not recorded which).

The table lists this clonotype with many counts. The chain carries TRBV3-1 and TRBJ1-1; D may be TRBD1 (6 bases). This CDR3 spans 14 amino acids. V lost 4 bases, J lost 4 bases, and 13 bases lay in between. Germline V lookup: CDR1 LGHDT, CDR2 YNNKEL (reference sequence). CDR3 sequence reads: CASSPNQGSTEAFF. The CDR3 DNA reads as TGTGCCAGCAGCCCAAATCAGGGGAGCACTGAAGCTTTCTTT.

This clonotype was seen a few times. The chain employs TRBV29-1 and TRBJ2-5; 8 nucleotides match TRBD1. V lost 4 bases to trimming and J lost 6 bases; unmatched junction nucleotides: 4. The length of the CDR3 is 12 residues. Germline lookup yields CDR1 SQVTM and CDR2 ANQGSEA. The CDR3 DNA is TGCAGCGTTGGAGGACAGGGAAAGACCCAGTACTTC. Translating it yields CSVGGQGKTQYF.

The sample holds many counts of this clonotype. Written as DNA, the CDR3 is TGCAGTGCTCCCCCCCGGGGGGGTTACGAGCAGTACTTC. The encoded protein is CSAPPRGGYEQYF. This chain connects TRBV20-1 to TRBJ2-7; 8 bases align to TRBD2. J gave up 4 bases and V 5 bases, and 7 bases lay outside the gene matches. Germline CDR1 DFQATT, CDR2 SNEGSKA (reference sequence). The CDR3 consists of 13 residues.

This clonotype was found a few times. The chain uses TRBV12-3 or TRBV12-4 and TRBJ2-7; 12 bases map to TRBD1. This CDR3 has 16 amino acids. The V gene end was trimmed by 4 bases and the J gene end by 4 bases; junction bases not matched to a gene: 8. The CDR3 sequence is CASSSSRGQGAYEQYF. The CDR3 region has the DNA TGTGCCAGCAGTTCCTCCCGGGGACAGGGGGCGTACGAGCAGTACTTC.

Here the CDR3 DNA reads TGTGCCAGCAGGTCCTACAGGGGGGAGGCTTTCTTT. Protein product: CASRSYRGEAFF. The chain couples TRBV6-5 to TRBJ1-1; 8 bases match TRBD1. Germline values: CDR1 MNHEY, CDR2 SVGAGI. J was trimmed by 11 bases and V by 6 bases; bases with no gene match: 8. CDR3 length: 12 amino acids.

The rearrangement links TRBV28 to TRBJ1-1; 7 nucleotides agree with TRBD1. This CDR3 has 16 residues. J gave up 1 base and V 6 bases, and 11 bases lay outside the gene matches. In germline, CDR1 is MDHEN, CDR2 SYDVKM. The CDR3 nucleotides read TGTGCCAGCAGACTCAGTACAGGGGACGGGAACACTGAAGCTTTCTTT. It yields the protein CASRLSTGDGNTEAFF.

This clonotype was recorded at least ten times. One junction end disagrees with the germline gene, perhaps due to a read error. The chain couples TRBV7-2 to TRBJ2-7; 10 bases fit TRBD2. Germline V gene data show CDR1 as SGHTA and CDR2 as FQGNSA. The CDR3 covers 14 residues. As DNA, the CDR3 is TGTGCCAGCAGCCTAGCGGGAGTGCCCTACGAGCAGTACTTC. Residues: CASSLAGVPYEQYF.

The V and J genes are TRBV6-2 or TRBV6-3 and TRBJ2-7, with D uncertain. The CDR3 covers 12 residues. Germline values: CDR1 MNHEY, CDR2 SVGEGT. V lost 6 bases and J 6 bases, leaving 12 bases between the germline ends. CDR3 protein: CASRPLLGEQYF. The CDR3 region has the DNA TGTGCCAGCAGGCCCCTCCTGGGCGAGCAGTACTTC.

The genes are TRBV13 and TRBJ2-1; TRBD2 agrees at 13 bases. Germline V gives CDR1 PRHDT, CDR2 FYEKMQ (reference sequence). V lost 5 bases, J lost 4 bases, and 5 bases stayed unmatched. The CDR3 has 16 amino acids. This CDR3 reads CASSTRTSGRYNEQFF. The DNA for the CDR3 is TGTGCCAGCAGCACGCGGACTAGCGGGAGATACAATGAGCAGTTCTTC.

This clonotype turned up a few times. The chain recombines TRBV29-1 with TRBJ1-3, with 9 bases matching TRBD1. The junction had 4 bases not matched to a gene; V was cut back by 7 bases and J by 6 bases. This CDR3 is built from 12 residues. CDR1 is SQVTM and CDR2 is ANQGSEA in the germline V gene. The CDR3 nucleotides are TGCAGCGCAAGGACAGGGGAAAACACCATATATTTT. Translated: CSARTGENTIYF.

This clonotype was recorded a few times. The genes are TRBV15 and TRBJ1-1; D uncertain. This CDR3 comprises 12 residues. CDR1 is LNHNV, CDR2 YYDKDF, per germline (reference sequence). Trimming took off 0 bases at V and 8 bases at J, with 7 bases between the two ends. Here the CDR3 reads CATSRDGREAFF. For the CDR3, the DNA is TGTGCCACCAGCAGAGACGGCCGAGAAGCTTTCTTT.

The J gene is TRBJ2-7, the V gene TRBV18, with TRBD1 matching 7 bases. The CDR3 runs to 14 residues. The ends lost 3 bases at V and 4 bases at J; junction bases unmatched: 6. Germline-derived CDR1 and CDR2 are KGHSH and LQKENI. CDR3 sequence (DNA): TGTGCCAGCTCACCTCGACAGGGTTCGTACGAGCAGTACTTC. This translates into CASSPRQGSYEQYF.

The chain has TRBV10-2 and TRBJ2-2, with D uncertain. Per germline, CDR1 WSHSY and CDR2 SAAADI. V was shortened by 5 bases and J by 1 base, with 8 bases between the two germline ends. This CDR3 is 14 amino acids long. CDR3 region: CASSTSENTGELFF. CDR3 DNA sequence: TGCGCCAGCAGTACCTCAGAGAACACCGGGGAGCTGTTTTTT.

The chain employs TRBV20-1 and TRBJ1-4; D may be TRBD1 (5 bases). Per the germline V gene, CDR1 is DFQATT and CDR2 is SNEGSKA (reference sequence). This CDR3 has 13 amino acids. The V gene lost 3 bases and the J gene lost 5 bases, with 10 bases spanning the gap. CDR3 residues: CSASDSRNEKLFF. The CDR3 nucleotides read TGCAGTGCTAGCGACAGTAGAAATGAAAAACTGTTTTTT.

This clonotype was observed at least ten times. V gene TRBV2 combines with J gene TRBJ2-2; 9 bases match TRBD1. The CDR3 covers 15 residues. Germline loops: CDR1 SNHLY, CDR2 FYNNEI. The J segment lost 8 bases and the V segment lost 6 bases, leaving 10 bases of the junction unmatched. The CDR3 protein is CASRRTGGMPGELFF. The CDR3 coding sequence is TGTGCCAGCAGGCGAACAGGGGGCATGCCTGGGGAGCTGTTTTTT. Supplemented by reference TRBV2 and TRBJ2-2, the full variable domain reads EPEVTQTPSHQVTQMGQEVILRCVPISNHLYFYWYRQILGQKVEFLVSFYNNEISEKSEIFDDQFSVERPDGSNFTLKIRSTKLEDSAMYFCASRRTGGMPGELFFGEGSRLTVL.

This clonotype occurred a few times. CDR3 residues: CASSTWAGTDTQYF. CDR3 bases: TGTGCCAGCAGTACCTGGGCTGGGACAGATACGCAGTATTTT. The chain carries TRBV28 and TRBJ2-3; D not resolved. This CDR3 region has 14 residues. Trimming took off 5 bases at V and 3 bases at J, with 12 bases between the two ends. In germline, CDR1 is MDHEN, CDR2 SYDVKM.

This clonotype was counted many times. The rearrangement links TRBV7-2 to TRBJ1-1, with D unclear. V was shortened by 1 base and J by 1 base, with 13 bases between the two germline ends. The CDR3 covers 16 residues. CDR1 and CDR2 (germline): SGHTA, FQGNSA. The CDR3 nucleotides are TGTGCCAGCAGCTTAGGCCTACTAACAGCGAACACTGAAGCTTTCTTT. Translation gives CASSLGLLTANTEAFF.

The CDR3: CSARVGGGQFF. Here the CDR3 DNA reads TGCAGTGCTAGAGTGGGGGGAGGGCAGTTCTTC. The gene calls are TRBV20-1 and TRBJ2-1, with D possibly matching TRBD2 (6 bases). Germline CDR1 is DFQATT and CDR2 is SNEGSKA (reference sequence). The germline V and J ends were trimmed by 1 base and 12 bases, with 10 bases remaining between them. The CDR3 sequence is 11 residues long.

The chain recombines TRBV12-3 or TRBV12-4 with TRBJ2-1; 11 bases line up with TRBD2. The CDR3 is 16 residues long. J lost 3 bases, V lost 6 bases, and 7 bases had no gene match. CDR3 loop: CASSPGTSGYYNEQFF. As DNA, the CDR3 is TGTGCCAGCAGCCCCGGGACTAGCGGATACTACAATGAGCAGTTCTTC.

J is TRBJ2-6 and V is TRBV12-3 or TRBV12-4; D is undetermined. Trimming left V 1 base short and J 2 bases short, with 9 bases between. This CDR3 is built from 16 residues. The CDR3 spells CASSLVLGPGANVLTF. CDR3 DNA sequence: TGTGCCAGCAGTTTAGTTTTGGGTCCTGGGGCCAACGTCCTGACTTTC.